This TCR beta chain was obtained from a study of Ad26.COV2.S vaccination and SARS-CoV-2 variants. Study-wide context: The donor was enrolled in the Ad26.COV2.S arm of the COV1001 trial.

Germline V gene sequence: CDR1 LGHDT, CDR2 YNNKEL (reference sequence). V dropped 2 bases and J dropped 2 bases, with 9 bases sitting between them. The length of the CDR3 is 14 residues. Clones were sequenced by immunoSEQ multiplex PCR, and TCRdb holds only the in-frame ones, with some missing. Of roughly 300,000 clones listed, about 86% are singletons. Treatment defined: some 20 received Ad26.COV2.S at low or high dose, single or two shots; roughly five received placebo; per-sample allocation not given. The investigators took samples on day 63 after the first vaccine or placebo injection. An Ad26 vector expressing Wuhan-strain SARS-CoV-2 spike served as the vaccine.

The sequenced sample was peripheral blood, obtained in a trial of Ad26.COV2.S vaccine versus placebo. This TCR came from a person aged 18-65 years who received the Ad26.COV2.S COVID-19 vaccine or a placebo. The chain links TRBV3-1 (or the pseudogene TRBV3-2) to TRBJ2-5; D unresolved. CDR3 sequence: CASSQTGIQETQYF. The CDR3 nucleotides are TGTGCCAGCAGCCAAACTGGGATTCAAGAGACCCAGTACTTC.